Below, 27 T cell receptor beta chains from the same sample are listed, as sequenced in a study of PD-1 blockade in classical Hodgkin lymphoma. Sample time point: cycle 4 day 1 (C4D1), after five to seven weeks of nivolumab. Each patient relapsed following autologous stem cell transplantation, and prior brentuximab vedotin exposure differed. Generated by immunoSEQ multiplex PCR, the TCRdb table keeps only in-frame clones and is missing some. The table shows about 93,000 clones, with around four fifths occurring only once. The specimen comprised peripheral blood mononuclear cells (PBMCs), sampled before the fourth cycle of nivolumab. These receptors were taken from a human donor with classical Hodgkin lymphoma.

The rearrangement links TRBV9 to TRBJ2-3; 7 bases map to TRBD2. The CDR3 length is 15 residues. Germline V gene sequence: CDR1 SGDLS, CDR2 YYNGEE. Losses at the gene ends were 3 bases for V and 6 bases for J; bases not matched to a gene: 10. The CDR3 region has the DNA TGTGCCAGCAGCGCGGGACTAAACCCCGCCGATACGCAGTATTTT. It is translated as CASSAGLNPADTQYF. Full variable domain (outside the CDR3, taken from reference TRBV9 and TRBJ2-3): DSGVTQTPKHLITATGQRVTLRCSPRSGDLSVYWYQQSLDQGLQFLIQYYNGEERAKGNILERFSAQQFPDLHSELNLSSLELGDSALYFCASSAGLNPADTQYFGPGTRLTVL.

CDR3 sequence: CASSQDVGRRSTYEQYF. For the CDR3, the DNA is TGTGCCAGCAGCCAAGACGTCGGGCGTCGGAGCACCTACGAGCAGTACTTC. The chain couples TRBV4-2 to TRBJ2-7; D is unclear. The CDR3 runs 17 residues. Trimming removed 0 bases at V and 2 bases at J, with 17 bases between. CDR1 LGHNA and CDR2 YNFKEQ come from the germline V gene.

The rearrangement uses TRBV7-7 and TRBJ2-5, with D perhaps TRBD1 or TRBD2 (6 bases each). V was cut by 1 base and J by 3 bases, with 15 bases left in between. This CDR3 spans 16 amino acids. Germline V gives CDR1 SSHAT, CDR2 FNYEAQ (reference sequence). The CDR3 loop reads CASSLGGAGWEETQYF. The DNA for the CDR3 is TGTGCCAGCAGCTTAGGGGGGGCTGGTTGGGAAGAGACCCAGTACTTC.

The chain combines TRBV27 with TRBJ1-1; D uncertain. The CDR3 covers 13 residues. V dropped 1 base and J dropped 3 bases, with 6 bases sitting between them. Germline V gene lookup returns CDR1 MNHEY and CDR2 SMNVEV (reference sequence). The CDR3 spells CASSLWTDTEAFF. CDR3 DNA sequence: TGTGCCAGCAGTTTATGGACGGACACTGAAGCTTTCTTT.

This rearrangement joins TRBV10-3 to TRBJ2-5; 13 nucleotides agree with TRBD2. Germline-derived CDR1 and CDR2 are ENHRY and SYGVKD. The CDR3 has 16 residues. With V trimmed by 8 bases and J by 1 base, 7 bases remained unmatched. The CDR3 protein is CAIAAGTSGTQETQYF. Here the CDR3 DNA reads TGTGCCATCGCGGCGGGGACTAGCGGGACCCAAGAGACCCAGTACTTC.

The rearrangement links TRBV7-9 to TRBJ2-7, with TRBD2 matching 7 bases. Germline V gene sequence: CDR1 SEHNR, CDR2 FQNEAQ (reference sequence). V gave up 1 base and J gave up 2 bases; unmatched junction bases: 5. The CDR3 extends over 15 amino acids. As DNA, the CDR3 is TGTGCCAGCAGCTTAGTTGGGGGGAGGGCCTACGAGCAGTACTTC. This translates into CASSLVGGRAYEQYF. Combining the CDR3 with reference TRBV7-9 and TRBJ2-7 gives the whole variable domain DTGVSQNPRHKITKRGQNVTFRCDPISEHNRLYWYRQTLGQGPEFLTYFQNEAQLEKSRLLSDRFSAERPKGSFSTLEIQRTEQGDSAMYLCASSLVGGRAYEQYFGPGTRLTVT.

The chain is built from TRBV7-2 and TRBJ2-5; 14 bases align to TRBD2. The CDR3 loop spans 16 amino acids. V lost 5 bases, J lost 5 bases, and 7 bases stayed unmatched. In germline, CDR1 is SGHTA, CDR2 FQGNSA. CDR3 sequence reads: CASSPGLAGDYETQYF. CDR3 nucleotide sequence: TGTGCCAGCAGCCCGGGACTAGCGGGAGATTATGAGACCCAGTACTTC. The full variable domain, rest sourced from reference TRBV7-2 and TRBJ2-5, is GAGVSQSPSNKVTEKGKDVELRCDPISGHTALYWYRQSLGQGLEFLIYFQGNSAPDKSGLPSDRFSAERTGGSVSTLTIQRTQQEDSAVYLCASSPGLAGDYETQYFGPGTRLLVL.

The V gene is TRBV9, the J gene TRBJ2-3, with 9 bases identical to TRBD2. The ends lost 0 bases at V and 4 bases at J; junction bases unmatched: 6. Germline values: CDR1 SGDLS, CDR2 YYNGEE. The CDR3 runs to 16 residues. CDR3 in amino acids: CASSVGGGAGSDTQYF. In nucleotides, the CDR3 is TGTGCCAGCAGCGTAGGCGGGGGGGCCGGCTCAGATACGCAGTATTTT.

This sequence joins TRBV4-1 and TRBJ2-7; the match to TRBD1 covers 7 bases. The trim removed 4 bases at V and 5 bases at J, leaving 11 bases unmatched. This CDR3 region has 15 residues. In germline, CDR1 is MGHRA, CDR2 YSYEKL. This CDR3 is CASSLQLTGLDEQYF. In DNA, the CDR3 is TGCGCCAGCAGCCTACAGCTGACAGGGTTGGACGAGCAGTACTTC.

The J gene is TRBJ2-5, the V gene TRBV29-1; 7 positions agree with TRBD1. The V gene end was trimmed by 6 bases and the J gene end by 2 bases; junction bases not matched to a gene: 6. This CDR3 has 13 amino acids. Germline V CDR1 and CDR2: SQVTM, ANQGSEA. The CDR3 DNA reads TGCAGCGTCGGGTGGGACAGTCAAGAGACCCAGTACTTC. The encoded protein is CSVGWDSQETQYF.

The V call is TRBV5-1, the J call TRBJ1-4; the D gene is possibly TRBD1 (5 bases). This CDR3 contains 13 residues. Germline CDR1 SGHRS, CDR2 YFSETQ. The ends were cut back, 4 bases at V and 8 bases at J, with 12 bases in the middle. The CDR3 nucleotides read TGCGCCAGCAGCATCTCCAGGGACGAAAAACTGTTTTTT. It specifies CASSISRDEKLFF.

This chain uses TRBV11-3 with TRBJ2-1; D possibly matches TRBD1 or TRBD2 (5 bases each). CDR1 is SGHNT, CDR2 YENEEA, per germline. Trimming shortened V by 1 base and J by 8 bases, and 6 bases separated the two germline ends. The CDR3 spans 12 residues. This chain's CDR3 is CASSLVGDEQFF. The CDR3 DNA reads TGTGCCAGCAGCTTAGTGGGGGATGAGCAGTTCTTC.

The rearrangement uses TRBV4-1 and TRBJ2-1; 10 nucleotides match TRBD2. V shed 0 bases, J shed 5 bases, and the junction held 16 bases outside the gene matches. In germline, CDR1 is MGHRA, CDR2 YSYEKL. The CDR3 covers 20 residues. The chain's CDR3 is CASSQDFFRPSGRANNEQFF. In DNA, the CDR3 is TGCGCCAGCAGCCAAGATTTTTTTAGACCGAGCGGGAGGGCCAACAATGAGCAGTTCTTC.

The rearrangement links TRBV19 to TRBJ2-2; D gene unclear. The CDR3 sequence is 16 residues long. Germline V gene sequence: CDR1 LNHDA, CDR2 SQIVND (reference sequence). V gave up 0 bases and J gave up 4 bases, with 12 bases separating them. This CDR3 is CASSIDPSGRTGELFF. The CDR3, as DNA: TGTGCCAGTAGTATAGATCCTTCTGGGCGCACCGGGGAGCTGTTTTTT.

J is TRBJ1-5 and V is TRBV5-8, with D possibly being TRBD1 (6 bases). CDR3 length: 17 residues. Trimming removed 0 bases at V and 1 base at J, with 14 bases between. Germline values: CDR1 SGHTS, CDR2 YDEGEE. The CDR3 bases are TGTGCCAGCAGCTTGGACTGGGGGCGGGCGAGCAATCAGCCCCAGCATTTT. It encodes CASSLDWGRASNQPQHF.

The DNA of the CDR3 is TGTGCCAGCAGCTTCCAGCGGGAGAATGAGCAGTTCTTC. Its protein product is CASSFQRENEQFF. The rearrangement links TRBV7-2 to TRBJ2-1, with 8 bases matching TRBD2. Germline values: CDR1 SGHTA, CDR2 FQGNSA. J was trimmed by 7 bases and V by 3 bases; bases with no gene match: 2. There are 13 residues in the CDR3.

The rearrangement uses TRBV11-3 and TRBJ2-4, with D unresolved. V was trimmed by 2 bases and J by 11 bases, leaving 13 bases between them. CDR1 SGHNT and CDR2 YENEEA come from the germline V gene. The CDR3 length is 13 residues. The CDR3 here is CASSLHGRSLQYF. In DNA, the CDR3 is TGTGCCAGCAGCTTACACGGACGGAGTCTTCAGTACTTC.

This sequence joins TRBV27 and TRBJ1-2; D may be TRBD1 (6 bases). CDR1 MNHEY and CDR2 SMNVEV come from the germline V gene (reference sequence). V lost 0 bases and J lost 4, with 15 bases in between. The CDR3 spans 16 residues. In DNA, the CDR3 is TGTGCCAGCAGTTTATCGGGGGCCGGAGGCCCCTATGGCTACACCTTC. Translated, it gives CASSLSGAGGPYGYTF.

This clone was observed once. The genes are TRBV27 and TRBJ2-6; D uncertain. V lost 3 bases to trimming and J lost 4 bases, with 7 bases between them. The CDR3 extends over 14 amino acids. Germline V CDR1 and CDR2: MNHEY, SMNVEV (reference sequence). The CDR3 sequence: CASSLSTGANVLTF. Written as DNA, the CDR3 is TGTGCCAGCAGTTTGTCGACCGGGGCCAACGTCCTGACTTTC.

This chain links TRBV18 with TRBJ2-7; TRBD2 might be the D (5 bases). This CDR3 region has 14 residues. The germline V gene has CDR1 KGHSH and CDR2 LQKENI. Trimming shortened V by 4 bases and J by 6 bases, and 16 bases separated the two germline ends. Written as DNA, the CDR3 is TGTGCCAGCTCACTTTTGGCCGAGGGCGGCGAGCAGTACTTC. This codes for CASSLLAEGGEQYF.

The chain combines TRBV7-9 with TRBJ1-1; D is perhaps TRBD1 (5 bases). V was clipped by 4 bases and J by 4 bases, with 10 bases between them. CDR1 and CDR2 from the germline V gene are SEHNR and FQNEAQ (reference sequence). The length of the CDR3 is 13 residues. CDR3 DNA sequence: TGTGCCAGCAGCTCGGGGGGAGGCACTGAAGCTTTCTTT. Protein sequence: CASSSGGGTEAFF. Complete variable domain (other parts from reference TRBV7-9 and TRBJ1-1): DTGVSQNPRHKITKRGQNVTFRCDPISEHNRLYWYRQTLGQGPEFLTYFQNEAQLEKSRLLSDRFSAERPKGSFSTLEIQRTEQGDSAMYLCASSSGGGTEAFFGQGTRLTVV.

This clone was detected only a few times. The chain joins TRBV18 to TRBJ1-5; weak D call: TRBD1 (6 bases). Looked up from germline, CDR1 is KGHSH and CDR2 is LQKENI. V shed 3 bases and J shed 1 base, with 13 bases lying between them. CDR3 length equals 16 residues. The CDR3 DNA sequence: TGTGCCAGCTCACCCGAGGGACAAACGAGCAATCAGCCCCAGCATTTT. Translation: CASSPEGQTSNQPQHF. Filled out from reference TRBV18 and TRBJ1-5, the complete variable domain reads NAGVMQNPRHLVRRRGQEARLRCSPMKGHSHVYWYRQLPEEGLKFMVYLQKENIIDESGMPKERFSAEFPKEGPSILRIQQVVRGDSAAYFCASSPEGQTSNQPQHFGDGTRLSIL.

This rearrangement joins TRBV7-9 to TRBJ2-3; 9 positions agree with TRBD1. Germline V CDR1 and CDR2: SEHNR, FQNEAQ (reference sequence). The CDR3 extends over 15 amino acids. V was pared by 10 bases and J by 0 bases, with 8 bases of the junction left unmatched. The CDR3 DNA follows: TGTGCCACAGGACAGGGGCAAATTAGCACAGATACGCAGTATTTT. Its protein is CATGQGQISTDTQYF.

This chain uses TRBV5-1 with TRBJ1-1, with D uncertain. Germline lookup yields CDR1 SGHRS and CDR2 YFSETQ. V was clipped by 0 bases and J by 3 bases, with 6 bases between them. The length of the CDR3 is 13 residues. CDR3 loop: CASSLAAHTEAFF. Here the CDR3 DNA reads TGCGCCAGCAGCTTGGCAGCGCACACTGAAGCTTTCTTT.

This sequence joins TRBV5-1 and TRBJ2-7; 9 bases are shared with TRBD2. After removal of 2 bases from V and 2 bases from J, the junction contained 2 bases not matched to a gene. Germline V CDR1 and CDR2: SGHRS, YFSETQ. The CDR3 contains 14 residues. The CDR3 protein is CASSFSGSPYEQYF. The CDR3 nucleotides read TGCGCCAGCAGCTTTAGCGGGAGTCCCTACGAGCAGTACTTC.

This rearrangement joins TRBV9 to TRBJ1-1; maybe TRBD1 (5 bases). CDR1 is SGDLS, CDR2 YYNGEE, per germline. The CDR3 totals 14 residues. The V gene lost 6 bases and the J gene lost 8 bases, with 20 bases spanning the gap. CDR3 bases: TGTGCCAGCAAAGGTGACCCAGGAGGGGCCGAAGCTTTCTTT. Translation: CASKGDPGGAEAFF.

The chain has TRBV18 and TRBJ1-4; D remains unclear. Per the germline V gene, CDR1 is KGHSH and CDR2 is LQKENI. V shed 2 bases and J shed 8 bases, with 3 bases lying between them. The CDR3 totals 11 residues. In nucleotides, the CDR3 is TGTGCCAGCTCACCATCCGAAAAACTGTTTTTT. Protein product: CASSPSEKLFF.